This T cell receptor beta chain was sequenced for a study of T cell responses to AZD1222 COVID-19 vaccine (dated by TCRdb to the early 2020s). About the investigation overall: TCR sequencing was performed for 230 to 250 trial participants, of whom roughly 200 were given two doses of AZD1222 and around 26 were given two doses of MenACWY control vaccine. Enrollment into the trials was organized by age into subgroups of 18-55, 56-69 and 70-plus years, and those subgroups contained approximately 150, 30 and 60 TCR-sequenced participants, respectively.

CDR3 length: 14 amino acids, cysteine to phenylalanine. Solely the CDR3 DNA is kept, with 42 bases framed from the first base. Looking up the germline V gene (reference sequence) yields CDR1 SEHNR and CDR2 FQNEAQ. The germline V end is reduced by 5 bases and the J end by 4 bases; junction bases left unmatched: 6. The CDR3 regions of human TCRbeta chains were analyzed by immunosequencing. Turning to the authors' computational methods: Repertoire TCRs were matched against a reference library of SARS-CoV-2-specific TCRs generated with the MIRA antigen-specificity platform. Breadth meant the fraction of unique TCRs that were SARS-CoV-2-associated, whereas depth meant the fraction of total T cells that were SARS-CoV-2-associated. Using the MIRA data, every spike-specific TCR was mapped to the spike region that the TCR reacted to and assigned to either a CD4 or a CD8 class. Log10-transformed breadth and depth values were compared by one-way ANOVA with Sidak's multiple comparisons tests. TCRdb took over this immuneACCESS table, retaining in-frame rearrangements with V and J assigned. Such tables are incomplete; in checked studies, under half of the missing clones stem from an unresolved V gene, and the remainder is unexplained. V and J calls and clone size are given by that table; D and trimming were obtained from the DNA. Recorded for this sample are 110,000 to 150,000 clones; 85% to 95% of them occurred a single time. The ten largest clones capture 9.5% to 15% of the sample.

Turning to this clone: Its recognized antigen is unknown. Per-base qualities were not stored, and no clone one base away is much larger.

The sample's time point, from its label and the paper: sample from adult after SARS-CoV-2 infection, after symptom onset. A couple of convalescent COVID-19 patients, sampled after symptom onset from adults with prior SARS-CoV-2 infection, were also TCR-sequenced for comparison. Overall results and qualifications from the work: Conclusions about previously exposed vaccinees were limited because only six AZD1222 recipients were SARS-CoV-2 seropositive at baseline. A significant rise in spike-specific TCR breadth and depth was observed after two AZD1222 doses relative to day 0 and relative to MenACWY recipients. Because no day 14 peak-response samples were available, repertoires were characterized only after the peak T cell response. In the small 56-69-year group, the increase in depth fell short of significance, most likely because of low power. Epitopes outside the regions mutated in the B.1.351 and B.1.1.7 variants were reportedly recognized by nearly half of the unique spike-specific TCRs. Participants were mostly white British and included more females than males, and it was suggested by the authors that clonal diversity may have been underestimated. CD4 TCRs associated with the vaccine covered the entire spike protein, and the dominant responses were in regions 160-218 and 743-854.

Rearrangement joined TRBV7-9 to TRBJ2-3, and 7 bases in between align with TRBD2. The receptor was isolated from an adult who had recovered from COVID-19. Sequenced here: peripheral blood, sampled after recovery from COVID-19. The CDR3 amino acid sequence is: CASSRTSAPDTQYF. The DNA sequence is as follows: TGTGCCAGCAGCCGCACTAGCGCGCCAGATACGCAGTATTTT.